This TCR beta chain was identified during a study of monozygotic twins with inflammatory bowel disease. Overall study findings and caveats: Nothing supported a single strong signal or clonotype that was associated with IBD. Fewer clonotypes were shared with others by IBD patients than by healthy twins, especially with disease activity. Added variability in patient repertoires may stem from differing immunosuppressive treatments.

Details on this clonotype: The antigen is undetermined.

CDR1 is SGHRS and CDR2 is YFSETQ in the germline V gene. This CDR3 has 19 amino acids. Following a re-call of the 5' RACE reads, TCRdb has one entry per CDR3 protein and lacks DNA. This sample carries around 380,000 distinct CDR3 sequences, with 2% to 3% going to the ten biggest clones. The gene calls are TRBV5-1 and TRBJ1-2; without DNA, the TCRdb call of TRBD1 cannot be checked. The TCR originated in a human donor with ulcerative colitis or Crohn's disease, or a healthy co-twin of an affected twin (not recorded which). The sequencing input was blood. CDR3: CASSPLLRDSDEANYGYTF.